These 27 T cell receptor beta chains were sequenced from one sample in a study of T cell responses to AZD1222 COVID-19 vaccine. Sequencing was performed with immunoSEQ multiplex PCR; in TCRdb, only in-frame clones are kept and a portion is missing. The sample includes 130,000 to 150,000 clones, roughly 88% seen only once; the top ten take around 16%. Source: peripheral blood, taken on day 0 of AZD1222 vaccination. The receptors here all came from an adult in good health.

A few counts support this clone. This chain links TRBV5-6 with TRBJ2-7; 7 bases line up with TRBD1. The germline gives CDR1 SGHDT, CDR2 YYEEEE. This CDR3 is built from 15 residues. V lost 1 base to trimming and J lost 3 bases; unmatched junction nucleotides: 7. In DNA, the CDR3 is TGTGCCAGCAGCTTGCCCCAGACAGGGCACTACGAGCAGTACTTC. This gives the protein CASSLPQTGHYEQYF.

V gene TRBV9 combines with J gene TRBJ2-3, with D possibly matching TRBD1 (6 bases). Germline V gene data show CDR1 as SGDLS and CDR2 as YYNGEE. V lost 0 bases to trimming and J lost 4 bases, with 15 bases between them. The CDR3 runs to 16 residues. CDR3 sequence reads: CASSVVERGLADTQYF. As DNA, the CDR3 is TGTGCCAGCAGCGTAGTTGAAAGGGGGTTGGCAGATACGCAGTATTTT.

A few counts support this clone. The chain is built from TRBV7-8 and TRBJ2-7; tentative D call: TRBD1 (6 bases). CDR3 length: 16 amino acids. Trimming removed 6 bases from V and 3 bases from J, with 21 bases in between. CDR1 SGHVS and CDR2 FQNEAQ come from the germline V gene. CDR3 sequence reads: CASSLPPTGHHYEQYF. The DNA of the CDR3 is TGTGCCAGCAGTCTACCTCCTACGGGACACCACTACGAGCAGTACTTC.

The chain is built from TRBV6-1 and TRBJ1-4; 10 bases line up with TRBD1. Germline V gene lookup returns CDR1 MNHNS and CDR2 SASEGT. Germline trimming cut 3 bases from V and 6 bases from J; bases unmatched to any gene: 4. This CDR3 contains 15 residues. The DNA of the CDR3 is TGTGCCAGCAGTGAGACAGGGGGCCGGTATGAAAAACTGTTTTTT. Protein sequence: CASSETGGRYEKLFF.

The chain carries TRBV3-1 (or the pseudogene TRBV3-2) and TRBJ1-1; D is unresolved. This CDR3 contains 13 residues. V lost 1 base and J lost 7, with 10 bases in between. Per the germline V gene, CDR1 is LGHDT and CDR2 is YNNKEL (reference sequence). The CDR3 protein is CASSQVFAGEAFF. The DNA for the CDR3 is TGTGCCAGCAGCCAAGTGTTCGCGGGTGAAGCTTTCTTT.

This clone came up once. The gene calls are TRBV9 and TRBJ2-1; 13 bases fit TRBD2. CDR1 is SGDLS and CDR2 is YYNGEE in the germline V gene. Trimming took 4 bases from V and 7 from J; bases not matched to a gene: 5. CDR3 size: 15 residues. The CDR3 here is CASSLGTSGTNEQFF. CDR3 in DNA: TGTGCCAGCAGCCTCGGGACTAGCGGGACTAATGAGCAGTTCTTC. The full variable domain, with the rest looked up from reference TRBV9 and TRBJ2-1, is DSGVTQTPKHLITATGQRVTLRCSPRSGDLSVYWYQQSLDQGLQFLIQYYNGEERAKGNILERFSAQQFPDLHSELNLSSLELGDSALYFCASSLGTSGTNEQFFGPGTRLTVL.

This chain connects TRBV9 to TRBJ1-1, with D perhaps matching TRBD1 (5 bases). The CDR3 length is 14 residues. Looked up from germline, CDR1 is SGDLS and CDR2 is YYNGEE. Trimming left V 5 bases short and J 6 bases short, with 17 bases between. CDR3 amino acids: CASSPRFRGAEAFF. The CDR3 DNA sequence: TGTGCCAGCAGTCCCCGATTCCGAGGGGCTGAAGCTTTCTTT.

This sequence joins TRBV5-4 and TRBJ1-2; the match to TRBD1 covers 9 bases. Germline V gives CDR1 SGHNT, CDR2 YYREEE (reference sequence). CDR3 length equals 16 residues. The trim removed 3 bases at V and 0 bases at J, leaving 6 bases unmatched. The CDR3 sequence: CASSYPGQGPNYGYTF. The CDR3 DNA reads as TGTGCCAGCAGCTACCCGGGACAGGGACCTAACTATGGCTACACCTTC.

The rearrangement joins TRBV19 to TRBJ2-7; TRBD1 aligns across 8 bases. Germline lookup yields CDR1 LNHDA and CDR2 SQIVND (reference sequence). After removal of 3 bases from V and 0 bases from J, the junction contained 1 base not matched to a gene. The CDR3 totals 14 residues. The CDR3 DNA follows: TGTGCCAGTAGTATGGACAGGGCCTCCTACGAGCAGTACTTC. Protein: CASSMDRASYEQYF.

V gene TRBV2 combines with J gene TRBJ2-1; D unclear. This CDR3 has 12 amino acids. Germline assignment: CDR1 SNHLY and CDR2 FYNNEI. With 8 bases removed from V and 11 bases from J, the gap between germline ends came to 16 bases. In nucleotides, the CDR3 is TGTGCCAGCGGCCCTAGGATCGACCAGCAGTTCTTC. Translating gives CASGPRIDQQFF.

The V gene is TRBV11-2, the J gene TRBJ2-7, with 7 bases lining up with TRBD1. The CDR3 is made up of 15 amino acids. V was clipped by 1 base and J by 7 bases; unmatched bases: 10. In germline, CDR1 is SGHAT, CDR2 FQNNGV. CDR3 nucleotides: TGTGCCAGCAGCTTAGTCGCAGGGGGTAAGGGGGAGCAGTACTTC. Its protein product is CASSLVAGGKGEQYF.

The gene calls are TRBV19 and TRBJ1-6, with D unresolved. Trimming took off 3 bases at V and 4 bases at J, with 7 bases between the two ends. This CDR3 has 14 amino acids. CDR1 and CDR2 (germline): LNHDA, SQIVND (reference sequence). The CDR3 DNA follows: TGTGCCAGTAGTATCTGGCAGTATAATTCACCCCTCCACTTT. It yields the protein CASSIWQYNSPLHF.

This chain connects TRBV5-5 to TRBJ1-2; TRBD1 matches at 9 bases. Germline V gene sequence: CDR1 SGHKS, CDR2 YYEKEE (reference sequence). The CDR3 sequence is 19 residues long. The V and J ends lost 2 bases and 2 bases, in that order; junction bases with no gene match: 16. The chain's CDR3 is CASSFKGEIKGQGNYGYTF. The CDR3 bases are TGTGCCAGCAGCTTCAAGGGGGAGATCAAGGGACAGGGAAACTATGGCTACACCTTC.

The CDR3 is CATSRGGGTPEKLFF. CDR3 nucleotides: TGTGCCACCAGCAGAGGAGGAGGAACGCCCGAAAAACTGTTTTTT. The V call is TRBV15, the J call TRBJ1-4; D call uncertain. Germline V gene data show CDR1 as LNHNV and CDR2 as YYDKDF (reference sequence). The CDR3 spans 15 residues. With 1 base removed from V and 8 bases from J, the gap between germline ends came to 14 bases.

This chain connects TRBV15 to TRBJ1-4; perhaps TRBD1 as D (6 bases). This CDR3 has 14 amino acids. Germline CDR1 LNHNV, CDR2 YYDKDF (reference sequence). Trimming pared 0 bases from V and 13 bases from J, leaving 15 bases between. The CDR3 nucleotides read TGTGCCACCAGCAGAGATGGGGGCTTCCGGGGACTGTTTTTT. It yields the protein CATSRDGGFRGLFF.

This clone has only a few counts. The chain is built from TRBV24-1 and TRBJ2-1, with 15 bases fitting TRBD2. The J segment lost 8 bases and the V segment lost 0 bases, leaving 1 base of the junction unmatched. CDR1 and CDR2 from the germline V gene are KGHDR and SFDVKD. The CDR3 covers 16 residues. The CDR3 reads CATSDLGTSGGYEQFF. The CDR3 bases are TGTGCCACCAGTGATTTGGGGACTAGCGGGGGGTATGAGCAGTTCTTC.

This rearrangement joins TRBV6-5 to TRBJ1-2; no clear D gene. CDR3 length equals 14 residues. V lost 6 bases and J 0 bases, leaving 11 bases between the germline ends. Germline V CDR1 and CDR2: MNHEY, SVGAGI. This chain's CDR3 is CASSRSTANYGYTF. The DNA of the CDR3 is TGTGCCAGCAGCCGTAGTACAGCTAACTATGGCTACACCTTC.

The gene calls are TRBV5-1 and TRBJ2-3; D not certain. Germline CDR1 reads SGHRS; CDR2 reads YFSETQ. The germline V and J ends were trimmed by 4 bases and 1 base, with 10 bases remaining between them. This CDR3 has 14 residues. The CDR3 DNA follows: TGCGCCAGCAGCGGCCTCGGTGGCACAGATACGCAGTATTTT. Translated: CASSGLGGTDTQYF.

This clone occurred once. The chain is built from TRBV2 and TRBJ2-2, with D uncertain. V was clipped by 8 bases and J by 7 bases, with 5 bases between them. The CDR3 consists of 10 residues. CDR1 SNHLY and CDR2 FYNNEI come from the germline V gene. CDR3 coding DNA: TGTGCCAGCGGAAACGGGGAGCTGTTTTTT. Protein: CASGNGELFF.

The V gene is TRBV7-9, the J gene TRBJ1-2; TRBD1 might be the D (5 bases). The V and J ends lost 2 bases and 5 bases respectively, with 15 bases between them. Germline CDR1 SEHNR, CDR2 FQNEAQ (reference sequence). The CDR3 is made up of 15 amino acids. The CDR3 bases are TGTGCCAGCAGCTTAAGCTCGGGGGTACGGTATGGCTACACCTTC. Its protein product is CASSLSSGVRYGYTF.

The chain links TRBV12-3 or TRBV12-4 to TRBJ1-4; D ambiguous. There are 12 residues in the CDR3. V was pared by 5 bases and J by 7 bases, with 8 bases between. CDR3 coding DNA: TGTGCCAGCAGTCGCGAGGGTGAAAAACTGTTTTTT. Its protein product is CASSREGEKLFF.

The rearrangement joins TRBV5-1 to TRBJ1-1; D remains ambiguous. V lost 4 bases and J 4 bases, leaving 14 bases between the germline ends. Germline V gives CDR1 SGHRS, CDR2 YFSETQ. This CDR3 has 14 residues. The CDR3 loop reads CASSPTQAATEAFF. CDR3 sequence (DNA): TGCGCCAGCAGCCCCACGCAGGCCGCCACTGAAGCTTTCTTT.

V and J are TRBV11-2 and TRBJ2-7; tentatively, D is TRBD1 (5 bases). Germline V gene lookup returns CDR1 SGHAT and CDR2 FQNNGV. The CDR3 contains 17 residues. V lost 2 bases to trimming and J lost 0 bases, with 17 bases between them. The CDR3 DNA reads as TGTGCCAGCAGCTTAAGGATGTCCGGACAAAGCTCCTACGAGCAGTACTTC. This translates into CASSLRMSGQSSYEQYF.

This chain connects TRBV3-1 (or the pseudogene TRBV3-2) to TRBJ2-1; 13 bases fit TRBD2. Germline V CDR1 and CDR2: LGHDT, YNNKEL (reference sequence). The CDR3 has 16 amino acids. V lost 3 bases, J lost 2 bases, and 1 base stayed unmatched. The CDR3 loop reads CASSHGTSGAYNEQFF. The CDR3 DNA follows: TGTGCCAGCAGCCACGGGACTAGCGGGGCCTACAATGAGCAGTTCTTC.

The CDR3 protein is CASSIQEGYSNQPQHF. In DNA form, the CDR3 reads TGTGCCAGTAGTATTCAGGAGGGCTATAGCAATCAGCCCCAGCATTTT. The rearrangement uses TRBV19 and TRBJ1-5, with D hard to call. The length of the CDR3 is 16 residues. CDR1 is LNHDA, CDR2 SQIVND, per germline (reference sequence). V lost 3 bases and J 0 bases, leaving 12 bases between the germline ends.

The V gene is TRBV5-6, the J gene TRBJ1-6; 7 nucleotides agree with TRBD1. Germline V gene sequence: CDR1 SGHDT, CDR2 YYEEEE. The CDR3 length is 16 residues. The ends lost 0 bases at V and 7 bases at J; junction bases unmatched: 7. CDR3: CASSLGNRGINSPLHF. As DNA, the CDR3 is TGTGCCAGCAGCTTGGGTAACAGGGGAATCAATTCACCCCTCCACTTT. The whole variable domain, filled in from reference TRBV5-6 and TRBJ1-6, reads DAGVTQSPTHLIKTRGQQVTLRCSPKSGHDTVSWYQQALGQGPQFIFQYYEEEERQRGNFPDRFSGHQFPNYSSELNVNALLLGDSALYLCASSLGNRGINSPLHFGNGTRLTVT.

The V call is TRBV6-5, the J call TRBJ1-3; D is possibly TRBD1 (5 bases). The CDR3 has 16 amino acids. Deletions cut 2 bases from V and 2 bases from J, with 13 bases between. Germline CDR1 reads MNHEY; CDR2 reads SVGAGI. The CDR3, as DNA: TGTGCCAGCAGTTACGGTCGTGGGGGGGCTGGAAACACCATATATTTT. Its translation: CASSYGRGGAGNTIYF.